The 11 T cell receptor beta chains given below trace back to one sample, sequenced in a study of blood T cells in healthy people across ages. The use of a sample-barcoded 5' primer and a J-beta primer mix characterized a second PCR of roughly 6 to 11 cycles. MiXCR, applied by TCRdb to the 5' RACE reads, yields one record per CDR3 protein. The sample contains 1,100,000 or so distinct CDR3 sequences, 45% of which appear only once. Source material: blood. These receptor sequences come from a woman aged 55-70 years in good health.

This clonotype was detected only a few times. V is TRBV7-9 and J is TRBJ2-1, with a weak D call TRBD1 (5 bases). Looked up from germline, CDR1 is SEHNR and CDR2 is FQNEAQ (reference sequence). This CDR3 has 17 amino acids. V gave up 2 bases and J gave up 5 bases, with 19 bases separating them. For the CDR3, the DNA is TGTGCCAGCAGCTTACTCCCAACGACAGCCCTCAACAATGAGCAGTTCTTC. This translates into CASSLLPTTALNNEQFF.

Only a few counts were recorded for this clonotype. The V and J genes are TRBV9 and TRBJ2-7; 13 bases align to TRBD2. V was pared by 2 bases and J by 3 bases, with 2 bases of the junction left unmatched. Germline lookup yields CDR1 SGDLS and CDR2 YYNGEE. This CDR3 is 15 amino acids long. CDR3 amino acids: CASSVGTSGNYEQYF. CDR3 bases: TGTGCCAGCAGCGTCGGGACTAGCGGGAACTACGAGCAGTACTTC.

This clonotype appeared a few times. The V and J genes are TRBV28 and TRBJ2-7; 8 nucleotides line up with TRBD2. CDR1 MDHEN and CDR2 SYDVKM come from the germline V gene. The CDR3 extends over 16 amino acids. With 3 bases clipped from V and 0 bases from J, the junction kept 7 bases outside the gene matches. CDR3 nucleotide sequence: TGTGCCAGCAGTTTGGTGGTAGCGGGAAGCTCCTACGAGCAGTACTTC. Protein product: CASSLVVAGSSYEQYF.

The rearrangement uses TRBV27 and TRBJ2-1; possibly TRBD1 or TRBD2 for D (5 bases each). The CDR3 loop spans 13 amino acids. Germline CDR1 reads MNHEY; CDR2 reads SMNVEV (reference sequence). V was trimmed by 2 bases and J by 10 bases, leaving 12 bases between them. The CDR3 DNA sequence: TGTGCCAGCAGTTTAAACAGTTGGGGGGAGCAGTTCTTC. Its protein is CASSLNSWGEQFF.

This clonotype was observed many times. Written as DNA, the CDR3 is TGTGCCATCAGGACAGACACCACCGACCAGTATTTT. Its translation is CAIRTDTTDQYF. This chain uses TRBV10-3 with TRBJ2-3, with TRBD1 as a possible D gene (5 bases). Germline V gives CDR1 ENHRY, CDR2 SYGVKD. V shed 6 bases and J shed 12 bases, with 16 bases lying between them. The CDR3 loop spans 12 amino acids.

The chain couples TRBV2 to TRBJ2-1; possibly TRBD1 for D (5 bases). The CDR3 extends over 14 amino acids. V dropped 5 bases and J dropped 5 bases, with 13 bases sitting between them. CDR1 and CDR2 from the germline V gene are SNHLY and FYNNEI. The CDR3 spells CASSRGRANNEQFF. Here the CDR3 DNA reads TGTGCCAGCAGTAGGGGTCGTGCGAACAATGAGCAGTTCTTC.

The chain has TRBV10-2 and TRBJ2-1; 12 bases agree with TRBD2. The V segment lost 3 bases and the J segment 2 bases; nucleotides outside the gene matches: 8. CDR1 is WSHSY and CDR2 is SAAADI in the germline V gene. The CDR3 is 18 residues long. CDR3 loop: CASSDRLGLAGPYNEQFF. Here the CDR3 DNA reads TGCGCCAGCAGTGACCGACTAGGACTAGCGGGACCCTACAATGAGCAGTTCTTC.

This clonotype has at least ten counts. The chain has TRBV12-3 or TRBV12-4 and TRBJ1-5, with D perhaps TRBD1 (5 bases). The length of the CDR3 is 15 residues. V lost 1 base and J lost 2, with 9 bases in between. The CDR3 DNA sequence: TGTGCCAGCAGTTTAGGGGGCGTTGGCAATCAGCCCCAGCATTTT. It codes for CASSLGGVGNQPQHF.

This clonotype occurred many times. The chain recombines TRBV2 with TRBJ2-1; 12 nucleotides agree with TRBD2. The germline CDR1 and CDR2 sequences are SNHLY and FYNNEI. V shed 3 bases and J 12 bases; nucleotides not matched to a gene: 6. The CDR3 extends over 14 amino acids. The CDR3 region is CASSDLAGGPLQFF. The CDR3 coding sequence is TGTGCCAGCAGTGATCTAGCGGGAGGGCCCTTGCAGTTCTTC.

This chain uses TRBV27 with TRBJ2-1; 11 nucleotides align to TRBD2. V dropped 5 bases and J dropped 6; count of bases not matched to a gene: 9. The CDR3 consists of 16 residues. The germline CDR1 and CDR2 sequences are MNHEY and SMNVEV (reference sequence). The CDR3 protein is CASSLGLAVRGNEQFF. The CDR3 DNA reads TGTGCCAGCAGTCTGGGACTAGCGGTCCGGGGCAATGAGCAGTTCTTC.

The chain joins TRBV15 to TRBJ2-6; perhaps TRBD1 as D (5 bases). The V gene lost 2 bases and the J gene lost 0 bases, with 20 bases spanning the gap. Germline values: CDR1 LNHNV, CDR2 YYDKDF (reference sequence). The CDR3 totals 20 residues. The CDR3 loop reads CATSRRGNYQGDSGANVLTF. The CDR3, as DNA: TGTGCCACCAGCAGAAGGGGAAATTACCAGGGTGACTCTGGGGCCAACGTCCTGACTTTC.